This T cell receptor beta chain is from a study of T-cell reconstitution after alpha-beta-depleted transplantation in children listed by TCRdb under 2016. Context from the whole study: T-cell immune reconstitution after TCRalphabeta/CD19-depleted allogeneic hematopoietic cell transplantation in children was quantitatively tracked in the study by means of TCR repertoire profiling. The study at large found these results: In some patients, the high TCRbeta diversity seen at day 60 was put down to recipient T cells and intrathymic progenitors that had survived conditioning. Hyperexpanded clone frequencies declined over subsequent months; after one year, T-cell counts and TCRbeta diversity were mostly attributed to newly produced T cells. The apparently early recovery of alphabetaT-cell counts about two months after transplant reportedly depended on only several hundred rapidly expanded clones that came from non-depleted graft cells.

The label giving this sample's treatment or condition can be read as: allogeneic hematopoietic cell transplantation with graft depleted of TCRalphabeta T cells and CD19 B cells. TCRalphabeta/CD19-depleted allogeneic hematopoietic cell grafts were given to the transplant recipients, all of whom were children. Ten or more counts support this clonotype. Its antigen is currently not known. No base qualities exist here, and no much larger clone lies one base off it. The junction carries 6 bases between V and J, which are trimmed by 0 bases and 4 bases respectively. From cysteine to phenylalanine, the CDR3 is 14 amino acids long. Only the CDR3 DNA is retained, 42 bases long and in frame from the first base. Looking up the germline V gene yields CDR1 SNHLY and CDR2 FYNNEI. Receptor libraries were prepared by PCR. The sequencer listed for this sample is Illumina HiSeq 2500. TCR library preparation used molecular barcoding, with unique molecular identifiers applied to normalize quantification of the TCRbeta repertoire. TCRdb cleaned the public reads at Q25 with fastp, built clones with MiXCR and kept in-frame beta chains. When rows share a CDR3 protein, they turn into one entry using the most common DNA and genes. The table for this sample lists 500,000 to 650,000 distinct CDR3 sequences; around 10% of them were counted only once. Less than 15% of the sample is taken by the ten largest.

This clonotype originated in a female patient aged 2-9 years who had a stem cell transplant for aplastic anemia, so the T cells may come from the graft donor. The sequence is built from TRBV2 and TRBJ2-2, with the identity of the D gene unclear. The sample in question was PBMCs, mostly from graft donor cells, obtained 180 days after TCRalphabeta/CD19-depleted stem cell transplant. The DNA sequence is given as TGTGCCAGCAGTGAAGCGGCCGCCACCGGGGAGCTGTTTTTT. Translated, it reads CASSEAAATGELFF.